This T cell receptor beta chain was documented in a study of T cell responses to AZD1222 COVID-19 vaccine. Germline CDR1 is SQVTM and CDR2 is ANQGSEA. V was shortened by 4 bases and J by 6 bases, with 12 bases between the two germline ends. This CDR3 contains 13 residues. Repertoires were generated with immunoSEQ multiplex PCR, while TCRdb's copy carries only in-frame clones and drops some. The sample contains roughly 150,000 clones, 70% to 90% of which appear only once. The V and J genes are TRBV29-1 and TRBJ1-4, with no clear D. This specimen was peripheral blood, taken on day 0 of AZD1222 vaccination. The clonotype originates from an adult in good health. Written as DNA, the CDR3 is TGCAGCGTTGTGCGGGAGGTCGATGAAAAACTGTTTTTT. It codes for CSVVREVDEKLFF.